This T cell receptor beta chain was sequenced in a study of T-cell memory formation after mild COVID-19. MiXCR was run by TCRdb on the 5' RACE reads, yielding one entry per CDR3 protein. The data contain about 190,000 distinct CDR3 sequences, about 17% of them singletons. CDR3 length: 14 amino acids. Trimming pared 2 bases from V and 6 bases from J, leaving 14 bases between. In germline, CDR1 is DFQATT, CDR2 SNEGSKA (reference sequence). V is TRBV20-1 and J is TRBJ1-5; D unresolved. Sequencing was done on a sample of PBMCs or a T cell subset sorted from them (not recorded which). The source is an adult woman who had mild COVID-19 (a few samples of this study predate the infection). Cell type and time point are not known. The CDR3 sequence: CSARSRQVGQPQHF. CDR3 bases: TGCAGTGCTAGATCGCGGCAGGTTGGTCAGCCCCAGCATTTT.